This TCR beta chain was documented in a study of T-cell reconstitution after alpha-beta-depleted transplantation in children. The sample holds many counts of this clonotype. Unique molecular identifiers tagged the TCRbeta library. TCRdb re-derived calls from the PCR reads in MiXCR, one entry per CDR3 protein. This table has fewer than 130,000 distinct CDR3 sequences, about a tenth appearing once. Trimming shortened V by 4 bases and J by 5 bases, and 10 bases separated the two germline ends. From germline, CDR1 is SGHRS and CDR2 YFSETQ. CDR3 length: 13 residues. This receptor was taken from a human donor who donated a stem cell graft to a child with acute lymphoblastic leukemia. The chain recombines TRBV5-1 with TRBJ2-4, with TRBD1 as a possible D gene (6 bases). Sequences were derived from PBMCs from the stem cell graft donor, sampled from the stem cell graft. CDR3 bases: TGCGCCAGCAGCCCACAGGGCCAAAACATTCAGTACTTC. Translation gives CASSPQGQNIQYF.